The T cell receptor (beta chain) under discussion was sequenced for a study of CD8+ T cells in alopecia areata. V shed 6 bases and J 2 bases; nucleotides not matched to a gene: 6. The CDR3 consists of 14 residues. Germline loops: CDR1 SGHVS, CDR2 FNYEAQ. Reverse transcribed after extraction, RNA yielded cDNA as the sequencing template. This table comes from immunoSEQ multiplex PCR, and its TCRdb copy is limited to in-frame clones, with some not included. Of about 160,000 clones listed, 85% to 90% are singletons. Alopecia areata patients provided lesional scalp punch biopsies and peripheral blood, both collected for the study.

The receptor comes from a human donor with alopecia areata. This material consisted of CD8+ T cells sorted from blood, taken at week 0. V and J are TRBV7-6 and TRBJ2-7; 8 nucleotides match TRBD2. CDR3 region: CASSALAGTYEQYF. CDR3 bases: TGTGCCAGCAGTGCGTTAGCGGGGACCTACGAGCAGTACTTC.